The source of this TCR beta chain is a study of a mutant IDH1 vaccine in newly diagnosed glioma. About the study: In weeks 1, 3, 5, 7, 11, 15, 19 and 23, patients were immunized, eight times in all. Investigators started vaccination 4-6 weeks after radiotherapy alone, or with temozolomide cycles. Patients got radiotherapy, temozolomide, or both beforehand, and most got both.

This sample's time point: week 5, during vaccination. Doses of 300 ug of mutant IDH1 20-mer peptide were given with topical imiquimod. Each tumor in the donors was a new WHO grade 3 or 4 astrocytoma, IDH1-mutant and ATRX-lost. This CDR3 is 12 amino acids long. In germline, CDR1 is GTSNPN, CDR2 SVGIG (reference sequence). With 3 bases clipped from V and 7 bases from J, the junction kept 5 bases outside the gene matches. Repertoires were generated with immunoSEQ multiplex PCR, while TCRdb's copy carries only in-frame clones and drops some. The sample records roughly 50,000 clones, roughly 78% being singletons. This clone was seen a few times. Its matching antigen is unknown.

This clonotype originated in a woman aged 40 to 50 with glioma. The V and J genes are TRBV30 and TRBJ1-1; 7 bases map to TRBD1. Material: PBMCs, obtained from a glioma patient whose treatment included an IDH1 peptide vaccine. The CDR3 nucleotides read TGTGCCTGGAGGGAGGGACAGATTGAAGCTTTCTTT. Its protein product is CAWREGQIEAFF.